The source of this T cell receptor (beta chain) is a study of T cells in Graves' hyperthyroidism and ophthalmopathy. No progression to ophthalmopathy during 18 months of follow-up defined stable disease. The CDR3 length is 15 residues. Germline-derived CDR1 and CDR2 are KGHSH and LQKENI. The V gene end was trimmed by 6 bases and the J gene end by 2 bases; junction bases not matched to a gene: 9. Amplified TCR beta CDR3 regions came from RNA transcripts. The primer set for the first-round RT-PCR of the TCR CDR3 was HTBI. MiXCR was run by TCRdb on the multiplex PCR reads, yielding one entry per CDR3 protein. The data hold about 350,000 distinct CDR3 sequences, with 19% observed a single time. This clonotype was detected only a few times.

This receptor was identified in a woman between 18 and 29 years old with Graves' hyperthyroidism. The V and J genes are TRBV18 and TRBJ1-1; 7 nucleotides align to TRBD1. Sequences were obtained from blood. DNA of the CDR3: TGTGCCAGCTCTATTGGGGACAGCCTAAACACTGAAGCTTTCTTT. Translation: CASSIGDSLNTEAFF.